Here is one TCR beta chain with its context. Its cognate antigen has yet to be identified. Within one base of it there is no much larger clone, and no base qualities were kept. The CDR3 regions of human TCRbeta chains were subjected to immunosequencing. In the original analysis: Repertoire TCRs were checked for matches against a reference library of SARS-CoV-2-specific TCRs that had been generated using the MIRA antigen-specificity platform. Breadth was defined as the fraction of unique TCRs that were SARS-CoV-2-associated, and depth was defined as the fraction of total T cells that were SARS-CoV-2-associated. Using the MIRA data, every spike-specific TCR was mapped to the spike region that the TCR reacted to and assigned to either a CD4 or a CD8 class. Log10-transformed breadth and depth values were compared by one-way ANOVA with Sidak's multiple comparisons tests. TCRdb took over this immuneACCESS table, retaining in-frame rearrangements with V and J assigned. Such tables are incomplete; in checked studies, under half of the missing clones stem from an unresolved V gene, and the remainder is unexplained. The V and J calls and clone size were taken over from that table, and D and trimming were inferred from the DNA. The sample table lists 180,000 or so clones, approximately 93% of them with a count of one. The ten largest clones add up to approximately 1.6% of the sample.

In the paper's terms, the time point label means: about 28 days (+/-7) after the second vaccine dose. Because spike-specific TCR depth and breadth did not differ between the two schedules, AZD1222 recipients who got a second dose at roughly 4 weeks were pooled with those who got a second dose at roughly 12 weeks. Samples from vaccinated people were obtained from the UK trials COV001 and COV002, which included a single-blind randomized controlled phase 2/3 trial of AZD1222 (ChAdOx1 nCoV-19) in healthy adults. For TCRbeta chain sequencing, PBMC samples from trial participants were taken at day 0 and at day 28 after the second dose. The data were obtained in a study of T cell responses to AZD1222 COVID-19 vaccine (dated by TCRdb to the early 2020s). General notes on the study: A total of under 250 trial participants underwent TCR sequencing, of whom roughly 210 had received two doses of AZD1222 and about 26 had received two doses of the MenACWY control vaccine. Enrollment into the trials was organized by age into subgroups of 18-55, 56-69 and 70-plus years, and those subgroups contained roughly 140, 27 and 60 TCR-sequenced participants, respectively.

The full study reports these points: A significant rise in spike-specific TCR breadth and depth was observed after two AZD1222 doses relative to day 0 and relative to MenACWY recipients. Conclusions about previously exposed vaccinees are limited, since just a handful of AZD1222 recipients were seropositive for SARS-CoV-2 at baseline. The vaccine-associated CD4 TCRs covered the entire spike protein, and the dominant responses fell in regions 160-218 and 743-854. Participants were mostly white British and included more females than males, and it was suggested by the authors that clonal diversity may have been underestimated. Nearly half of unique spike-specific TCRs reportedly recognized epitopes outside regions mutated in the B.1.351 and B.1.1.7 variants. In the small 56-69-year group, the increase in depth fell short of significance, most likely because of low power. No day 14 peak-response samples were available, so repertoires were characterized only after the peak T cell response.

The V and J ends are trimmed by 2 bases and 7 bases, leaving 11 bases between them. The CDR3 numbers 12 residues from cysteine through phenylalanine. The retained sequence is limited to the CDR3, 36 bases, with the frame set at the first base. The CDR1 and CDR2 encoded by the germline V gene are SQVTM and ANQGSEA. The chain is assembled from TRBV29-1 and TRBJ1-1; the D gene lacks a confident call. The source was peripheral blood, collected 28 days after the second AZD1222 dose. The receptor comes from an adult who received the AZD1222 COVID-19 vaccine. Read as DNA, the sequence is TGCAGCGTTGAAAAGTATAGGGTTGAAGCTTTCTTT. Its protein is CSVEKYRVEAFF.